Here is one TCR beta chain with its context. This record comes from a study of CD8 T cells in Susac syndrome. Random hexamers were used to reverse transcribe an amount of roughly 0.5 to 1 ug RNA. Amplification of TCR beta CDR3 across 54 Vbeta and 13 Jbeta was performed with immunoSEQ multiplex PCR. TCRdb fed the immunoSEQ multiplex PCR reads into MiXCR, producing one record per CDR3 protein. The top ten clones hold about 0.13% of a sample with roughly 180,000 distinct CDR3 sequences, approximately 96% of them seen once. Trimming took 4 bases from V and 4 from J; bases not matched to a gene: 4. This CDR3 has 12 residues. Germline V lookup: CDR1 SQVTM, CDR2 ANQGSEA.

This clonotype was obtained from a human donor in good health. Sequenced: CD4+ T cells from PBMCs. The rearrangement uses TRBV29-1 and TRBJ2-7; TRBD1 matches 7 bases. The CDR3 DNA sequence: TGCAGCGTTGTGTCAGGGGGATACGAGCAGTACTTC. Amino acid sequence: CSVVSGGYEQYF.